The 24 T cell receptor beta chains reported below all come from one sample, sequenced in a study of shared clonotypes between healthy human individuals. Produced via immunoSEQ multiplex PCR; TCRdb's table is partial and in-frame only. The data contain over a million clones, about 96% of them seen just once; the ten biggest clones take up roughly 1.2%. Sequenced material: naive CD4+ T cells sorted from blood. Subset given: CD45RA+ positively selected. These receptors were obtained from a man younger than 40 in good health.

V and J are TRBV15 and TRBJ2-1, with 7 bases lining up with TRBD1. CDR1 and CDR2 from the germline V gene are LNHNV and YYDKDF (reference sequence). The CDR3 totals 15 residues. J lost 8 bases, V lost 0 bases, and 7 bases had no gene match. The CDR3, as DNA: TGTGCCACCAGCAGAGACCCAGACAGGGCCGATGAGCAGTTCTTC. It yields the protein CATSRDPDRADEQFF.

Written as DNA, the CDR3 is TGTGCCAGCAGCTCACGGACTTATCAGTACGAGCAGTACTTC. This translates into CASSSRTYQYEQYF. The chain recombines TRBV7-2 with TRBJ2-7, with D possibly being TRBD2 (5 bases). This CDR3 has 14 residues. CDR1 and CDR2 from the germline V gene are SGHTA and FQGNSA. Trimming took 4 bases from V and 4 from J, leaving 14 bases between them.

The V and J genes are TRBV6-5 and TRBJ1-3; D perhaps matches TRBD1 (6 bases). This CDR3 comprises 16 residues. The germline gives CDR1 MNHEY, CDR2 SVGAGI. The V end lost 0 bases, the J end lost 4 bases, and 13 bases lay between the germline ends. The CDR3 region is CASSYSQGLSGNTIYF. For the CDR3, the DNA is TGTGCCAGCAGTTACTCTCAGGGGCTCTCCGGAAACACCATATATTTT.

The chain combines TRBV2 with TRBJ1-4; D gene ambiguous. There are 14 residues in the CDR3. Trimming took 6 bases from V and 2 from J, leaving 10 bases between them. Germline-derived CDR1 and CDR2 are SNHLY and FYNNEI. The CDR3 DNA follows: TGTGCCAGCAGGAAGGAGTTGACTAATGAAAAACTGTTTTTT. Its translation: CASRKELTNEKLFF.

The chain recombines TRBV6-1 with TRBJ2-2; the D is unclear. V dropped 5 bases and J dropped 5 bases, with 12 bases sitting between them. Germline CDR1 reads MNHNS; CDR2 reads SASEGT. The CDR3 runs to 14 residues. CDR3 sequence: CASSSLPGTGELFF. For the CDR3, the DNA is TGTGCCAGCAGTTCACTGCCCGGAACCGGGGAGCTGTTTTTT.

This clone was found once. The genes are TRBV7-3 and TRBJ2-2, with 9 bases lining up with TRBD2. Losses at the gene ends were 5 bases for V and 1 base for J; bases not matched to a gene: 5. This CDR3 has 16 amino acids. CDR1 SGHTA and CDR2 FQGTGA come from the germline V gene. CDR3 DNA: TGTGCCAGCAGCCGGGGGACTAGCCAGAACACCGGGGAGCTGTTTTTT. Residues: CASSRGTSQNTGELFF.

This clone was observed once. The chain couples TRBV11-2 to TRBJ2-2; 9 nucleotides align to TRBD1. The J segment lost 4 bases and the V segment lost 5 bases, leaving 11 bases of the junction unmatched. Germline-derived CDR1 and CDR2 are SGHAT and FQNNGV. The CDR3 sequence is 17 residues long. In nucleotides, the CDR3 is TGTGCCAGCAGCAAAACCGGGACAGGGATTGGCACCGGGGAGCTGTTTTTT. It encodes CASSKTGTGIGTGELFF.

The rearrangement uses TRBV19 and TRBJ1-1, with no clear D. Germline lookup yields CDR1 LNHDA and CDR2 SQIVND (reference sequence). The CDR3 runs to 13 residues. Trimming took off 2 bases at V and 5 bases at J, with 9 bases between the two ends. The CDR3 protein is CASSIRLLTEAFF. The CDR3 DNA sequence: TGTGCCAGTAGTATACGGCTACTTACTGAAGCTTTCTTT.

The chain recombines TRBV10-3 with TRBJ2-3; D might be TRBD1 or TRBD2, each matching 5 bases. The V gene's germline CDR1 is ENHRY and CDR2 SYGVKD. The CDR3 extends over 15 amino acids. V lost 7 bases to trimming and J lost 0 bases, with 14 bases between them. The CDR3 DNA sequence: TGTGCCATCAATCCCCGGGGCGGGAGCACAGATACGCAGTATTTT. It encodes CAINPRGGSTDTQYF.

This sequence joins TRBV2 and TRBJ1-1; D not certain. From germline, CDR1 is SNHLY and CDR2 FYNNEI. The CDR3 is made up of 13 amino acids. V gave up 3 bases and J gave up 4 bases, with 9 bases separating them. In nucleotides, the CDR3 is TGTGCCAGCAGTGACAGGATTAGCACTGAAGCTTTCTTT. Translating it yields CASSDRISTEAFF.

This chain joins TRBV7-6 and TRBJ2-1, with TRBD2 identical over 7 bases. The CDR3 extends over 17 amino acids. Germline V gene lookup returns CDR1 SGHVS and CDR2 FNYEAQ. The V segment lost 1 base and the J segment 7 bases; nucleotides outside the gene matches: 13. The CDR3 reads CASSLGGNGRRANEQFF. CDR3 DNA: TGTGCCAGCAGCTTAGGGGGTAACGGGAGGAGAGCAAATGAGCAGTTCTTC. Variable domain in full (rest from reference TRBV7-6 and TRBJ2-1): GAGVSQSPRYKVTKRGQDVALRCDPISGHVSLYWYRQALGQGPEFLTYFNYEAQQDKSGLPNDRFSAERPEGSISTLTIQRTEQRDSAMYRCASSLGGNGRRANEQFFGPGTRLTVL.

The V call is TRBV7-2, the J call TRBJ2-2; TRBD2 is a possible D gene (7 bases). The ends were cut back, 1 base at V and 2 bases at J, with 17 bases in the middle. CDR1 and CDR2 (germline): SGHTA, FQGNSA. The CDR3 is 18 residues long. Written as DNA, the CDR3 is TGTGCCAGCAGCTTAGTTAGGGCGGGGGCAACCAACACCGGGGAGCTGTTTTTT. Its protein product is CASSLVRAGATNTGELFF.

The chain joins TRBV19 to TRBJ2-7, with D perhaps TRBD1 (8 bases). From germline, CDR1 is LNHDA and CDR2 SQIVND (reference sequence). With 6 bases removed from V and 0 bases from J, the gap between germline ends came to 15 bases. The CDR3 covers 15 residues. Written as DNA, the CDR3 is TGTGCCAGTAGCAAGCGGGACAGGAGCTCCTACGAGCAGTACTTC. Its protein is CASSKRDRSSYEQYF.

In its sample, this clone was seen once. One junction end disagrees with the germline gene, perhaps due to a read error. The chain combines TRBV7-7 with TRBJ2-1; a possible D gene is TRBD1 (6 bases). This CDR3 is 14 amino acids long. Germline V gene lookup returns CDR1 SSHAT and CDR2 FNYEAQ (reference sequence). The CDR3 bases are TGTGCTAGCAGCCAAATTGGAAACAGGGATGAGCAGTTCTTC. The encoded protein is CASSQIGNRDEQFF.

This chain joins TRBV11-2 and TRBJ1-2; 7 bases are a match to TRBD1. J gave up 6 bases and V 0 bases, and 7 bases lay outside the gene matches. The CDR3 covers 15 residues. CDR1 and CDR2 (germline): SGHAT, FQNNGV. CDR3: CASSLDPRGRNGYTF. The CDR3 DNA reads TGTGCCAGCAGCTTAGATCCCAGGGGGAGAAATGGCTACACCTTC.

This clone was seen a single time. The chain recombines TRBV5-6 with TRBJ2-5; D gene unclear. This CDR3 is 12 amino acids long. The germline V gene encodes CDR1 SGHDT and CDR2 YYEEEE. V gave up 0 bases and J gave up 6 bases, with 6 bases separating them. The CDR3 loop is CASSLVEQTQYF. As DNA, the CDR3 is TGTGCCAGCAGCTTGGTTGAGCAGACCCAGTACTTC.

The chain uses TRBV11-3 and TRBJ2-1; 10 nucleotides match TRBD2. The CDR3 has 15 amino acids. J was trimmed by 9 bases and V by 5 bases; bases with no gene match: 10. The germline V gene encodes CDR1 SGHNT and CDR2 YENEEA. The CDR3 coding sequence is TGTGCCAGCAGCCTCGGACTAGCGGAGCCGTCTGAGCAGTTCTTC. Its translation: CASSLGLAEPSEQFF.

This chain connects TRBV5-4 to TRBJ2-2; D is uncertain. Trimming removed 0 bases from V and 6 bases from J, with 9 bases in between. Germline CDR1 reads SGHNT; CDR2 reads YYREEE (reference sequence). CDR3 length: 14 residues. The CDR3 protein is CASSLVSGSGELFF. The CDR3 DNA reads TGTGCCAGCAGCTTGGTCTCTGGGTCCGGGGAGCTGTTTTTT.

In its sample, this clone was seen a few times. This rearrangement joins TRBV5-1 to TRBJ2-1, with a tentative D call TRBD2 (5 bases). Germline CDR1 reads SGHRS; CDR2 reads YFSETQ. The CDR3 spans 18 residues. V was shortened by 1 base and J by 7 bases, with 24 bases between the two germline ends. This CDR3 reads CASSLTEIATRYLNEQFF. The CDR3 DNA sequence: TGCGCCAGCAGCTTGACCGAAATAGCGACCAGATATCTTAATGAGCAGTTCTTC.

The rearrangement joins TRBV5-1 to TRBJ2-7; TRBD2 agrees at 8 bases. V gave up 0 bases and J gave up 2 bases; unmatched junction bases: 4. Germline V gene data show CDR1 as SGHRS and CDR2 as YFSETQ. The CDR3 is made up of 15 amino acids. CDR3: CASSLDTGGTYEQYF. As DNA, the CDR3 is TGCGCCAGCAGCTTGGATACGGGGGGGACCTACGAGCAGTACTTC. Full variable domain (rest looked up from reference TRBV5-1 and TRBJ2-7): KAGVTQTPRYLIKTRGQQVTLSCSPISGHRSVSWYQQTPGQGLQFLFEYFSETQRNKGNFPGRFSGRQFSNSRSEMNVSTLELGDSALYLCASSLDTGGTYEQYFGPGTRLTVT.

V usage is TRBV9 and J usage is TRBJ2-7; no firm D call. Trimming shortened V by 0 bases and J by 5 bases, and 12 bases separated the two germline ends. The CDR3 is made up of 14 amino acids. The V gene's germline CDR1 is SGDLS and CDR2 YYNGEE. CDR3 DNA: TGTGCCAGCAGCGTAGCTACTGTACCCAACGAGCAGTACTTC. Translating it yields CASSVATVPNEQYF.

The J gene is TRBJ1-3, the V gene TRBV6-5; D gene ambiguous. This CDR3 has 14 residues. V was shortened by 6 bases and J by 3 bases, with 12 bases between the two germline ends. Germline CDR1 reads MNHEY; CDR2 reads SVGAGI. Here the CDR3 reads CASRSSRIGNTIYF. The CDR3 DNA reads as TGTGCCAGCAGGTCTTCCAGGATTGGAAACACCATATATTTT.

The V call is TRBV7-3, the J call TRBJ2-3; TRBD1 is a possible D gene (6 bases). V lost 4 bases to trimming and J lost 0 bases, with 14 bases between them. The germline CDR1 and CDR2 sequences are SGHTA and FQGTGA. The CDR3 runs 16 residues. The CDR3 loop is CASSSGTSPSTDTQYF. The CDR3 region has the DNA TGTGCCAGCAGCTCGGGGACATCCCCTAGCACAGATACGCAGTATTTT.

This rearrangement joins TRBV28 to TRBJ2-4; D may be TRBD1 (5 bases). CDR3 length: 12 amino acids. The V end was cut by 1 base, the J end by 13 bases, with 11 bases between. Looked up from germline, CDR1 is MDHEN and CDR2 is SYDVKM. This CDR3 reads CASSLLTGDQYF. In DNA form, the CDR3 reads TGTGCCAGCAGTTTATTAACAGGAGACCAGTACTTC. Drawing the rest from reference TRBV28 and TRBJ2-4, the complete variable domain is DVKVTQSSRYLVKRTGEKVFLECVQDMDHENMFWYRQDPGLGLRLIYFSYDVKMKEKGDIPEGYSVSREKKERFSLILESASTNQTSMYLCASSLLTGDQYFGAGTRLSVL.